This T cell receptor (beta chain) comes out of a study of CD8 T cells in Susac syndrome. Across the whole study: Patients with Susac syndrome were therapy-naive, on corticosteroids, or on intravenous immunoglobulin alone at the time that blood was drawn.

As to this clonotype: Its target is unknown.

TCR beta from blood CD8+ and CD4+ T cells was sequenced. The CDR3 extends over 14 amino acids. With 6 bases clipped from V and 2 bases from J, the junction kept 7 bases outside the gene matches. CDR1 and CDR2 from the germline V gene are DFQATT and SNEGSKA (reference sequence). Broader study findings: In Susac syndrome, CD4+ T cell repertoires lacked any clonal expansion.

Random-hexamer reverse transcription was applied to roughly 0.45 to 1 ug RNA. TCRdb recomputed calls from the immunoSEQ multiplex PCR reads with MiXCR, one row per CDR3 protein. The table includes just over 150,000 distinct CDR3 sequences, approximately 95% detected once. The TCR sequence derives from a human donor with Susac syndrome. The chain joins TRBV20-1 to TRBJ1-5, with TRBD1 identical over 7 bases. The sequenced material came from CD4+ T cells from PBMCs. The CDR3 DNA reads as TGCAGTGCCGTCGGGACAGTGGGCAATCAGCCCCAGCATTTT. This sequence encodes CSAVGTVGNQPQHF.